Listed below are T cell receptor beta chains from one sample, sequenced in a study of regulatory T cells in long-lasting Graves disease. TCRdb used MiXCR to reprocess the multiplex PCR reads, holding one entry per CDR3 protein. The table includes about 660,000 distinct CDR3 sequences, approximately 31% detected once. Sequencing was performed on peripheral blood mononuclear cells (PBMCs), taken when the disease was refractory, from a patient treated with antithyroid drugs. These receptors were taken from a female donor with Graves disease. CDR3s include the opening cysteine and the closing phenylalanine or tryptophan. D genes are given only for firm matches. Not every row has a clone size; where given, it reads once, few, many or a size class.

v_gene,abundance,d_gene,j_gene,CDR3aa,CDR3nt
TRBV15,few,-,TRBJ1-2,CATSRDRAYGYTF,TGTGCCACCAGCAGAGATCGAGCCTATGGCTACACCTTC
TRBV2,-,-,TRBJ1-3,CAGWVTGNTIYF,TGTGCCGGGTGGGTGACTGGAAACACCATATATTTT
TRBV7-2,-,-,TRBJ1-3,CASSFPRNTKYF,TGTGCCAGCAGCTTTCCCAGAAACACCAAATATTTT
TRBV27,few,-,TRBJ2-7,CASSLYEVYEQYF,TGTGCCAGCAGTTTATATGAGGTCTACGAGCAGTACTTC
TRBV12-5,-,-,TRBJ2-5,CASGLAGLTMGETQYF,TGTGCTAGTGGTTTGGCCGGACTAACTATGGGGGAGACCCAGTACTTC
TRBV20-1,few,TRBD1,TRBJ1-4,CSGETGTDEKLFF,TGCAGTGGTGAGACCGGGACAGACGAAAAACTGTTTTTT
TRBV15,-,-,TRBJ1-2,CATSRSYRGSDYGYTF,TGTGCCACCAGCAGGAGTTACCGGGGCAGTGACTATGGCTACACCTTC
TRBV3-1,-,-,TRBJ2-5,CASSRVDQETQYF,TGTGCCAGCAGCCGGGTAGACCAAGAGACCCAGTACTTC
TRBV7-9,-,-,TRBJ2-5,CASSRPASETQYF,TGTGCCAGCAGCCGCCCGGCCTCAGAGACCCAGTACTTC
TRBV12-3/TRBV12-4,-,TRBD1,TRBJ1-5,CASSQGDGEQPQHF,TGTGCCAGCAGCCAGGGGGACGGGGAACAGCCCCAGCATTTT
TRBV6-6,-,TRBD1,TRBJ1-1,CASSYSRFADRVSEAFF,TGTGCCAGCAGTTACTCGCGGTTCGCGGACAGGGTCTCTGAAGCTTTCTTT
TRBV12-3/TRBV12-4,-,-,TRBJ2-4,CASSFGIAKNIQYF,TGTGCCAGCAGTTTCGGGATAGCCAAAAACATTCAGTACTTC
TRBV19,-,TRBD1,TRBJ1-1,CASSPRQGIETEAFF,TGTGCCAGTAGTCCCCGACAGGGGATTGAAACTGAAGCTTTCTTT
TRBV7-9,-,-,TRBJ2-7,CASSLQELYEQYF,TGTGCCAGCAGCTTACAGGAGCTCTACGAGCAGTACTTC
TRBV2,many,TRBD1,TRBJ1-5,CASSPSGQVQPQHF,TGTGCCAGCAGCCCGTCGGGACAGGTACAGCCCCAGCATTTT
TRBV5-6,few,TRBD1,TRBJ2-4,CASSLVGPDRARVAKNIQYF,TGTGCCAGCAGCTTGGTGGGGCCTGACAGGGCGAGGGTAGCCAAAAACATTCAGTACTTC
TRBV6-6,few,-,TRBJ1-2,CASSYSSQGNGYTF,TGTGCCAGCAGTTACTCGAGCCAGGGAAATGGCTACACCTTC
TRBV5-1,-,-,TRBJ2-7,CASSPLGLGMAHEQYF,TGTGCCAGCAGCCCCCTCGGGTTGGGGATGGCCCACGAGCAGTACTTC
TRBV28,-,-,TRBJ1-3,CASRSAGNTIYF,TGTGCCAGCCGAAGTGCTGGAAACACCATATATTTT
TRBV7-3,-,TRBD2,TRBJ2-7,CASSPGLAGPDYPEQYF,TGTGCCAGCAGCCCTGGACTAGCGGGACCGGATTACCCCGAGCAGTACTTC
TRBV2,-,-,TRBJ2-3,CASTGDVTDTQYF,TGTGCCAGCACGGGGGACGTCACAGATACGCAGTATTTT
TRBV12-3/TRBV12-4,few,-,TRBJ2-2,CASSFQQGYPGELFF,TGTGCCAGCAGTTTCCAACAGGGTTATCCCGGGGAGCTGTTTTTT